This TCR beta chain was captured in a study of ipilimumab plus nivolumab after autologous stem cell transplantation. Method: immunoSEQ multiplex PCR; TCRdb's copy keeps in-frame clones and lacks some. The sample holds around 20,000 clones, 70% to 80% seen once. This CDR3 region has 14 residues. Germline CDR1 LNHNV, CDR2 YYDKDF (reference sequence). V was pared by 0 bases and J by 4 bases, with 7 bases between. On this clone itself: Other nucleotide sequences from this sample produce the same CDR3.

The receptor's source is a male donor with diffuse large B-cell lymphoma. The source was PBMCs, collected in a trial of ipilimumab plus nivolumab as post-transplant consolidation. The chain couples TRBV15 to TRBJ1-3, with a weak D call TRBD1 (5 bases). The CDR3 is CATSREGTGNTIYF. CDR3 DNA: TGTGCCACCAGCAGAGAGGGGACCGGAAACACCATATATTTT.